The 15 T cell receptor beta chains presented below share a single source sample, sequenced in a study of blood T cells in healthy people across ages. The second PCR ran roughly 7 to 12 cycles with a sample-barcoded 5' primer and J-beta primers. A single record per CDR3 protein comes from TCRdb applying MiXCR to the 5' RACE reads. The sample consists of hundreds of thousands of distinct CDR3 sequences, more than 40% of them appearing once. The source material was blood. These TCRs come from a woman in her sixties in good health.

This chain links TRBV5-5 with TRBJ1-4; D gene unclear. The CDR3 sequence is 15 residues long. CDR1 is SGHKS and CDR2 is YYEKEE in the germline V gene (reference sequence). Trimming shortened V by 1 base and J by 5 bases, and 12 bases separated the two germline ends. DNA of the CDR3: TGTGCCAGCAGCTTGAATGCCAGGAGGAATGAAAAACTGTTTTTT. Translating it yields CASSLNARRNEKLFF.

The chain recombines TRBV24-1 with TRBJ2-3; D gene unclear. V shed 0 bases and J shed 4 bases, with 13 bases lying between them. The CDR3 length is 16 residues. Germline V gene lookup returns CDR1 KGHDR and CDR2 SFDVKD. CDR3 nucleotide sequence: TGTGCCACCAGTGATTTGAAGACCCGGGCTGCAGATACGCAGTATTTT. This encodes CATSDLKTRAADTQYF.

Ten or more counts support this clonotype. The chain joins TRBV25-1 to TRBJ1-5, with 7 bases that match TRBD1. Germline V gene data show CDR1 as MGHDK and CDR2 as SYGVNS. The V segment lost 3 bases and the J segment 0 bases; nucleotides outside the gene matches: 5. CDR3 size: 16 residues. The CDR3 nucleotides are TGTGCCAGCAGTGACAGGGGACAGAATAGCAATCAGCCCCAGCATTTT. Translating it yields CASSDRGQNSNQPQHF.

This clonotype was observed many times. At one end, the junction sequence differs from germline, possibly due to a read error. The V and J genes are TRBV5-1 and TRBJ2-1, with 13 bases that match TRBD2. In germline, CDR1 is SGHRS, CDR2 YFSETQ. CDR3 length: 15 residues. The CDR3 DNA is TGTGCTAGCAGCTTAGGACTAGCGGGAGTCAATGAGCAGTTCTTC. The encoded protein is CASSLGLAGVNEQFF.

This clonotype turned up a few times. J is TRBJ2-5 and V is TRBV20-1; 8 bases are a match to TRBD1. The DNA matches TRBJ2-7 better at its end, which makes the J call doubtful. The CDR3 extends over 13 amino acids. CDR1 and CDR2 from the germline V gene are DFQATT and SNEGSKA (reference sequence). CDR3 in DNA: TGCAGTGTTCCGGACAGGGTCAACTACGAGCAGTACTTC. It translates to CSVPDRVNYEQYF.

This clonotype was counted only a few times. The V gene is TRBV12-3 or TRBV12-4, the J gene TRBJ1-1, with a tentative D call TRBD1 (5 bases). V was shortened by 7 bases and J by 0 bases, with 9 bases between the two germline ends. The CDR3 sequence is 13 residues long. CDR3 in DNA: TGTGCCAGCACGAGACAGTTGAACACTGAAGCTTTCTTT. Its translation is CASTRQLNTEAFF.

This clonotype turned up a few times. The genes are TRBV5-1 and TRBJ2-3, with 8 bases identical to TRBD2. CDR3 length: 15 residues. Germline-derived CDR1 and CDR2 are SGHRS and YFSETQ. V lost 4 bases, J lost 3 bases, and 7 bases stayed unmatched. CDR3 sequence: CASSQAGVATDTQYF. CDR3 nucleotides: TGCGCCAGCAGCCAAGCGGGAGTCGCGACAGATACGCAGTATTTT.

This clonotype appeared a single time. This chain links TRBV14 with TRBJ2-5; D assignment may be TRBD1 or TRBD2 (5 bases each). The germline V gene encodes CDR1 SGHDN and CDR2 FVKESK. The CDR3 length is 14 residues. Trimming stripped 1 base from V and 5 bases from J, with 11 bases between. The CDR3 DNA follows: TGTGCCAGCAGCCAAGTCGGCAGGGAGGAGACCCAGTACTTC. Protein: CASSQVGREETQYF.

This clonotype was detected a few times. The CDR3 bases are TGTGCCAGCAGTTTCGGACTAGCGGAAGAATACGAGCAGTACTTC. Translated, it gives CASSFGLAEEYEQYF. The chain is built from TRBV28 and TRBJ2-7; 10 bases fit TRBD2. V lost 3 bases and J lost 4; bases outside the gene matches: 6. The germline gives CDR1 MDHEN, CDR2 SYDVKM. The CDR3 is 15 amino acids.

This chain joins TRBV20-1 and TRBJ2-1; D perhaps matches TRBD2 (6 bases). Germline CDR1 DFQATT, CDR2 SNEGSKA (reference sequence). CDR3 length: 12 residues. Trimming removed 3 bases from V and 7 bases from J, with 10 bases in between. The CDR3 protein is CSASGGRNEQFF. In DNA form, the CDR3 reads TGCAGTGCTAGTGGTGGGAGGAATGAGCAGTTCTTC.

This clonotype was counted only a few times. This chain connects TRBV28 to TRBJ2-3; the match to TRBD2 covers 13 bases. V lost 8 bases, J lost 5 bases, and 4 bases stayed unmatched. This CDR3 comprises 14 residues. Germline V CDR1 and CDR2: MDHEN, SYDVKM. CDR3 sequence: CASRLAGGGDTQYF. The CDR3 region has the DNA TGTGCCAGCCGACTAGCGGGAGGAGGAGATACGCAGTATTTT.

The CDR3 DNA reads as TGCAGTGCTTCGGGACTAGCGAGGGACGAGCAGTACTTC. Translating it yields CSASGLARDEQYF. The chain combines TRBV20-1 with TRBJ2-5, with 10 bases that match TRBD2. TRBJ2-7 matches the DNA end more closely, so the J call is doubtful. Looked up from germline, CDR1 is DFQATT and CDR2 is SNEGSKA (reference sequence). CDR3 size: 13 residues.

The chain carries TRBV5-8 and TRBJ2-5; D not resolved. The CDR3 length is 10 residues. In germline, CDR1 is SGHTS, CDR2 YDEGEE. The V end was cut by 7 bases, the J end by 5 bases, with 6 bases between. CDR3 protein: CASVRETQYF. The CDR3 DNA reads TGTGCCAGCGTTAGGGAGACCCAGTACTTC.

The rearrangement joins TRBV28 to TRBJ2-3; tentative D call: TRBD1 (5 bases). CDR1 is MDHEN and CDR2 is SYDVKM in the germline V gene. This CDR3 is built from 18 residues. The ends were cut back, 3 bases at V and 6 bases at J, with 25 bases in the middle. The CDR3 DNA follows: TGTGCCAGCAGTTTGGTGGTGCGGACATCCTCTTATTTGGATACGCAGTATTTT. Amino acid sequence: CASSLVVRTSSYLDTQYF.

The CDR3 bases are TGTGCCAGCAGCGTGAATTCCGGGACAGGGAGCTCTGGGGCCAACGTCCTGACTTTC. This translates into CASSVNSGTGSSGANVLTF. The rearrangement links TRBV9 to TRBJ2-6; 9 nucleotides agree with TRBD1. The CDR3 has 19 amino acids. J lost 0 bases, V lost 2 bases, and 9 bases had no gene match. Germline V gene lookup returns CDR1 SGDLS and CDR2 YYNGEE.